What follows is one T cell receptor beta chain and its context. Its antigen is as yet unknown. Described time point: newly diagnosed GD, antithyroid drugs for less than 3 months. Scientists built the TCR library using RNA that was extracted from PBMCs. Assembly of TCR beta libraries relied on iRepertoire HTBI primers together with Arm-PCR of CDR3 regions. TCRdb reprocessed the multiplex PCR reads with MiXCR, giving one entry per CDR3 protein. The sample lists roughly 400,000 distinct CDR3 sequences, 15% occurring once. CDR1 and CDR2 from the germline V gene are LNHDA and SQIVND (reference sequence). The CDR3 has 16 residues. The ends lost 4 bases at V and 0 bases at J; junction bases unmatched: 4. This specimen belongs to a study of regulatory T cells in long-lasting Graves disease. The study's findings and limits: Fewer public clonotypes were shared by new patients (over 950) than by persistent patients (around 2,800). TRBV28, TRBJ1-2 and TRBJ2-5 were favored in persistent disease.

The same specimen was also included in a second study, on T cells in Graves' hyperthyroidism and ophthalmopathy. That investigation notes: Diagnosis of hyperthyroidism was new in patients aged 18 to 65, and its duration was under 2 months. Expanded thyroid clonotypes (above 0.001) were mostly also found in blood.

This sample comprised peripheral blood mononuclear cells (PBMCs), obtained at new diagnosis, from a patient treated with antithyroid drugs. This clonotype originated in a woman in her 40s with Graves disease. The chain couples TRBV19 to TRBJ2-3, with 10 bases fitting TRBD2. The CDR3 protein is CASSNGLADSTDTQYF. In DNA form, the CDR3 reads TGTGCCAGTAGTAATGGACTAGCGGATAGCACAGATACGCAGTATTTT.